This TCR beta chain was documented in a study of blood T cell repertoires in COVID-19. Per the original data handling: Reference gene primer amplification in the assay estimated nucleated cell counts. The method was immunoSEQ multiplex PCR; TCRdb's version includes in-frame clones alone and lacks a portion of them. From that table come the V and J calls and clone size; the DNA was used to work out D and trimming. Counted here are 310,000 or so clones, 89% occurring once; the ten biggest clones make up under 8%. Per the germline V gene, CDR1 is LGHNA and CDR2 is YNFKEQ. CDR3 length equals 16 residues. Trimming pared 0 bases from V and 1 base from J, leaving 13 bases between.

The chain recombines TRBV4-2 with TRBJ2-7; TRBD1 is a possible D gene (5 bases). The clonotype originates from a man aged 18-30 years who had recovered from COVID-19. Sequences were obtained from peripheral blood. The CDR3 protein is CASSQDYPDSSYEQYF. CDR3 bases: TGTGCCAGCAGCCAAGACTACCCCGACAGTTCCTACGAGCAGTACTTC.